The rows below give T cell receptor beta chains drawn from one sample of a study of blood T cells in healthy people across ages. TCRdb ran MiXCR on the 5' RACE reads and lists one entry per CDR3 protein. The table shows fewer than 1 million distinct CDR3 sequences, with under 55% occurring only once. Sequencing was done on a sample of blood. Source of these receptors: a man aged 55 to 70 in good health. The CDR3 runs from the conserved cysteine through the conserved F or W. Only part of the rows carry a size: once, few, many, or a class if the clone is expanded.

.,TRBJ2-1,TRBV7-2,CASSFRPMWGLAGTNEQFF
.,TRBJ2-3,TRBV29-1,CSARGRQDGTDTQYF
.,TRBJ2-7,TRBV27,CASSGQTGPREQYF
.,TRBJ2-5,TRBV5-1,CASKRESYQETQYF
.,TRBJ2-1,TRBV6-4,CASSDSGRGHEQFF
.,TRBJ2-5,TRBV15,CATSTETGSTQYF
.,TRBJ2-5,TRBV3-1,CASSTQTGLETQYF
.,TRBJ2-7,TRBV18,CASSPLDRGMDEQYF
.,TRBJ2-3,TRBV10-2,CASMRGRGADTQYF
few,TRBJ1-2,TRBV20-1,CSANNAANYGYTF
.,TRBJ2-5,TRBV10-3,CAISESEAKRTQYF
many,TRBJ2-5,TRBV20-1,CSARDGGRTGTFGETQYF
.,TRBJ1-5,TRBV12-3/TRBV12-4,CASSRGTVNQPQHF
.,TRBJ2-1,TRBV20-1,CSARGGTLANEQFF
few,TRBJ1-1,TRBV12-3/TRBV12-4,CASSLQGGGFTEAFF
.,TRBJ2-6,TRBV6-1,CVSSVTTASGANVLTF
.,TRBJ2-1,TRBV10-3,CAISETIPGQGTGEQFF
.,TRBJ2-1,TRBV30,CAWSVHVGEQFF
.,TRBJ1-5,TRBV6-6,CASSALGSNQPQHF
.,TRBJ2-5,TRBV12-3/TRBV12-4,CASSPQRIGETQYF
.,TRBJ1-2,TRBV7-2,CASSVETQGYGYTF
.,TRBJ2-1,TRBV7-9,CASSPQAPGRGFF
.,TRBJ1-2,TRBV7-9,CAIRPGQGGYTF
few,TRBJ2-3,TRBV20-1,CSANRGEGTDTQYF
few,TRBJ1-2,TRBV5-1,CASSEGQGANGGYTF
few,TRBJ2-5,TRBV12-3/TRBV12-4,CASSGRLAGKETQYF
.,.,TRBV7-9,CAGSLVIGTGGYEQYF
few,TRBJ2-3,TRBV20-1,CSARAPYDTQYF
.,TRBJ1-5,TRBV6-1,CASRVTGNQPQHF
.,TRBJ1-1,TRBV20-1,CSARGRGGDTEAFF
.,TRBJ2-7,TRBV5-6,CASSVRESYEQYF
once,TRBJ1-5,TRBV6-2/TRBV6-3,CASSYPGDGDNQPQHF
few,TRBJ2-7,TRBV20-1,CSALGQGAYEQYF
.,TRBJ1-2,TRBV6-2/TRBV6-3,CASSYIETGGYTF
few,TRBJ1-6,TRBV7-2,CASSSNRVTQRSPLHF
few,TRBJ2-1,TRBV12-3/TRBV12-4,CASKGGWPSGVLGEQFF